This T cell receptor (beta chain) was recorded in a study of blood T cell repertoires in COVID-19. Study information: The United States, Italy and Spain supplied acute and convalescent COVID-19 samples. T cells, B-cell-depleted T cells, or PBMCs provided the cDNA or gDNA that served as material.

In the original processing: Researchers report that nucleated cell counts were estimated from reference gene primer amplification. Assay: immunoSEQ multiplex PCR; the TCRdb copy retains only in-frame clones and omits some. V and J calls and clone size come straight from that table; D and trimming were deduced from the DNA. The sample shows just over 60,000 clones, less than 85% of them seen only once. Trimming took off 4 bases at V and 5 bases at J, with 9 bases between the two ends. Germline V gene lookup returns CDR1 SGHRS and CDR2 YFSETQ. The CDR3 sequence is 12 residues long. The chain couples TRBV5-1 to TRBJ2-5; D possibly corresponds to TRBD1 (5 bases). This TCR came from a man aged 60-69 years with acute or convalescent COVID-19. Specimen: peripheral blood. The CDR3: CASSGALETQYF. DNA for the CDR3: TGCGCCAGCAGCGGGGCATTGGAGACCCAGTACTTC.